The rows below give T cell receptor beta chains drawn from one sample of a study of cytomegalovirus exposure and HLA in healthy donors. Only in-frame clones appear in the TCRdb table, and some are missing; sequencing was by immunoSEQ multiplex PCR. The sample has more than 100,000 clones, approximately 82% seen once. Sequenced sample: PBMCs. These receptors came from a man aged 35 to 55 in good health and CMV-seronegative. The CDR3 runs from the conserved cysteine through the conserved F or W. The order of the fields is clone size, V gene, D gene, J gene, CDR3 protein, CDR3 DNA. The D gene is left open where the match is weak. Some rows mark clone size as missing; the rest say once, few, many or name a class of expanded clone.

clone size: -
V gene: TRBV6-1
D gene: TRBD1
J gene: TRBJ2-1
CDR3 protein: CASSEWDRGQYNEQFF
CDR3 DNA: TGTGCCAGCAGTGAATGGGACAGGGGACAATACAATGAGCAGTTCTTC

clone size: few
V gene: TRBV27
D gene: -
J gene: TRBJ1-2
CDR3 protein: CASRPGGTYGYTF
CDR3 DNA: TGTGCCAGCCGTCCCGGGGGGACCTATGGCTACACCTTC

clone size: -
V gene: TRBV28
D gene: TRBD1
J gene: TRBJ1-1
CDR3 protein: CASSLPSEYRGLNTEAFF
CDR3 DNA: TGTGCCAGCAGTTTACCCTCCGAATACAGGGGGCTGAACACTGAAGCTTTCTTT

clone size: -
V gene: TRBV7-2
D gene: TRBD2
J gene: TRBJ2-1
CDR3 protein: CASSLGLARGVGEQFF
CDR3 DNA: TGTGCCAGCAGCTTAGGACTAGCCCGAGGGGTAGGTGAGCAGTTCTTC

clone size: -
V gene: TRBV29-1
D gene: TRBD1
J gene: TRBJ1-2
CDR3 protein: CSATDRAGYTF
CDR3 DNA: TGCAGCGCCACCGACAGGGCGGGCTACACCTTC

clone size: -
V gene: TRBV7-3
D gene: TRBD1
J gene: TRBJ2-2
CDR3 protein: CASSSGGSSNTGELFF
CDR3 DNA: TGTGCCAGCAGCTCAGGGGGCAGCTCGAACACCGGGGAGCTGTTTTTT

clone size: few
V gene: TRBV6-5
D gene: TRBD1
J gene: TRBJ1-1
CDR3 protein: CASSPTGLNTEAFF
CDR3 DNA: TGTGCCAGCAGTCCGACAGGGTTGAACACTGAAGCTTTCTTT

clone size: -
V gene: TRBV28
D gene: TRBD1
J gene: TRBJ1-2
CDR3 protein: CASSNAGQGFFNYGYTF
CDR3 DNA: TGTGCCAGCAGTAACGCGGGACAGGGTTTTTTTAACTATGGCTACACCTTC

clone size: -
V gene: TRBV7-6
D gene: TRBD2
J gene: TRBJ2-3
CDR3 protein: CASSLAGAPTDTQYF
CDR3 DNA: TGTGCCAGCAGCCTAGCGGGGGCACCCACAGATACGCAGTATTTT

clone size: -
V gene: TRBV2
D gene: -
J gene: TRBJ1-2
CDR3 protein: CASSEGLFDGYTF
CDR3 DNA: TGTGCCAGCAGTGAAGGTCTCTTCGATGGCTACACCTTC

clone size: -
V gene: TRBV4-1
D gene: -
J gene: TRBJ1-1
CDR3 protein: CASSQDSGRRNTEAFF
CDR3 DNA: TGCGCCAGCAGCCAAGATTCTGGGCGAAGAAACACTGAAGCTTTCTTT

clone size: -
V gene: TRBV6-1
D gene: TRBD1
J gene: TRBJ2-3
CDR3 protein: CASSLGTVSTDTQYF
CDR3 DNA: TGTGCCAGCAGCCTTGGGACAGTTAGCACAGATACGCAGTATTTT

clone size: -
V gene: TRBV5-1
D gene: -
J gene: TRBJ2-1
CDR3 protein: CASSLVSGAYNEQFF
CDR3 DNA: TGCGCCAGCAGCTTGGTATCGGGGGCCTACAATGAGCAGTTCTTC

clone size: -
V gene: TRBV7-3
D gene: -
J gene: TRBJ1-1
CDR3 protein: CASSQLQGRTEAFF
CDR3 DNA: TGTGCCAGCAGCCAATTACAGGGACGCACTGAAGCTTTCTTT

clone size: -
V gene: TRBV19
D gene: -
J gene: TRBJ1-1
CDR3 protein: CASSIGTTPSNTEAFF
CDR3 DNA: TGTGCCAGTAGTATCGGGACTACTCCATCCAACACTGAAGCTTTCTTT

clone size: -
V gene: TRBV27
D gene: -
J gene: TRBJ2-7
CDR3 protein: CASSALPKDLKVPYEQYF
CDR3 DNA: TGTGCCAGCAGCGCACTCCCCAAGGACTTAAAAGTCCCCTACGAGCAGTACTTC

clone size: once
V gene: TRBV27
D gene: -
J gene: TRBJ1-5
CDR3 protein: CASSLSALRGQPQHF
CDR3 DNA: TGTGCCAGCAGTTTATCGGCCCTAAGGGGTCAGCCCCAGCATTTT

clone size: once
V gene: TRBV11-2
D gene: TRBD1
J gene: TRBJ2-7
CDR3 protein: CASSSTRDRGLNEQYF
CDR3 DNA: TGTGCCAGCAGCTCCACCCGGGACAGGGGCCTGAACGAGCAGTACTTC

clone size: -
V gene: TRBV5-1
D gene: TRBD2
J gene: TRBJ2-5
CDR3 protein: CASSLTSGGALGETQYF
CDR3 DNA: TGCGCCAGCAGCCTGACTAGCGGGGGGGCCCTGGGGGAGACCCAGTACTTC

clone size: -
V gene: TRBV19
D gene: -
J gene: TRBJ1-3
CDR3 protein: CASSISPALLSGNTIYF
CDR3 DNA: TGTGCCAGTAGTATATCGCCAGCGCTACTCTCTGGAAACACCATATATTTT

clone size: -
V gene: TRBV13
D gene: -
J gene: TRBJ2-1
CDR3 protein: CASSSTGVDEQFF
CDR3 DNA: TGTGCCAGCAGCTCGACGGGAGTTGATGAGCAGTTCTTC

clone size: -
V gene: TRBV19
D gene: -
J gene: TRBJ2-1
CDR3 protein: CASSIPGDEQFF
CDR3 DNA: TGTGCCAGTAGTATTCCAGGGGATGAGCAGTTCTTC

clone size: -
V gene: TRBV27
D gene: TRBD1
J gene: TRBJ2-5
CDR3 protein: CASSPGTGLEETQYF
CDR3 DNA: TGTGCCAGCAGTCCAGGGACAGGGTTGGAGGAGACCCAGTACTTC

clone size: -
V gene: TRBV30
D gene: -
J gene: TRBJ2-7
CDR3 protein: CAWTPGGTYEQYF
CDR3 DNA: TGTGCCTGGACGCCCGGCGGCACCTACGAGCAGTACTTC

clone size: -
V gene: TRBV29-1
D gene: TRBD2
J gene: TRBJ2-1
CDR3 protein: CSVEEGSGGASEQFF
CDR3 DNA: TGCAGCGTTGAAGAGGGTAGCGGGGGGGCGAGTGAGCAGTTCTTC

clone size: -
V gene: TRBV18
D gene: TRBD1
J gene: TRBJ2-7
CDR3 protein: CASSPLEPGGKPYEQYF
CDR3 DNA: TGTGCCAGCTCACCACTGGAGCCAGGGGGCAAGCCCTACGAGCAGTACTTC

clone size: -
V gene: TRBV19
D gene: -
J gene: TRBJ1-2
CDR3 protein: CASSRDKTNYGYTF
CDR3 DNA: TGTGCCAGTAGCCGGGACAAAACTAACTATGGCTACACCTTC